Given below is one T cell receptor beta chain in context. This specimen belongs to a study of blood T cell repertoires in COVID-19. Study as a whole: Italy, Spain and the United States were the sources of the convalescent and acute COVID-19 samples. T cells, B-cell-depleted T cells, or PBMCs provided the cDNA or gDNA that served as material.

Original processing notes: Cell counts per sample came from amplifying reference gene primers. Repertoires were generated with immunoSEQ multiplex PCR, while TCRdb's copy carries only in-frame clones and drops some. V and J calls and clone size are those listed in that table; D and trimming were worked out from the DNA. The sample contains about 180,000 clones, approximately 80% of which appear only once. The CDR3 loop spans 15 amino acids. Germline-derived CDR1 and CDR2 are KGHDR and SFDVKD. Trimming took 6 bases from V and 4 from J; bases not matched to a gene: 8. While infection was still active, Seattle patients were enrolled and then followed longitudinally.

Sample: peripheral blood. The V and J genes are TRBV24-1 and TRBJ1-5; 7 bases match TRBD1. This receptor was obtained from a woman aged 40 to 50 with COVID-19, enrolled during active disease. As DNA, the CDR3 is TGTGCCACCAGTTTAGACCGGGACAGTAATCAGCCCCAGCATTTT. Translating gives CATSLDRDSNQPQHF.